These 25 T cell receptor beta chains were sequenced from one sample in a study of T cells after yellow fever vaccination. TCRdb reprocessed the 5' RACE reads with MiXCR, giving one entry per CDR3 protein. This sample yields roughly 340,000 distinct CDR3 sequences, of which approximately 3.9% are seen a single time; roughly 26% belongs to the top ten. The sample here was PBMCs, taken 5 days after the yellow fever booster vaccination. These receptor sequences come from a young man who received the YFV17D yellow fever vaccine.

This clonotype was observed a few times. This chain links TRBV18 with TRBJ1-1; no definite D call. The germline V and J ends were trimmed by 6 bases and 1 base, with 15 bases remaining between them. The CDR3 totals 15 residues. Germline values: CDR1 KGHSH, CDR2 LQKENI. This CDR3 is CASSLAGASNTEAFF. DNA for the CDR3: TGTGCCAGCTCCCTGGCGGGAGCCTCGAACACTGAAGCTTTCTTT. The whole variable domain, filled in from reference TRBV18 and TRBJ1-1, reads NAGVMQNPRHLVRRRGQEARLRCSPMKGHSHVYWYRQLPEEGLKFMVYLQKENIIDESGMPKERFSAEFPKEGPSILRIQQVVRGDSAAYFCASSLAGASNTEAFFGQGTRLTVV.

This clonotype showed up just a few times. The chain links TRBV7-6 to TRBJ1-1, with 7 bases aligning to TRBD1. CDR3 length: 15 amino acids. After removal of 3 bases from V and 5 bases from J, the junction contained 9 bases not matched to a gene. Germline V gene data show CDR1 as SGHVS and CDR2 as FNYEAQ. The CDR3 DNA sequence: TGTGCCAGCAGCTTTTACAGGGGTAAGGGAACTGAAGCTTTCTTT. It translates to CASSFYRGKGTEAFF.

This clonotype was observed a few times. The V call is TRBV7-2, the J call TRBJ2-5, with TRBD2 matching 16 bases. V lost 5 bases to trimming and J lost 2 bases; unmatched junction nucleotides: 8. CDR1 is SGHTA and CDR2 is FQGNSA in the germline V gene. The CDR3 runs to 18 residues. CDR3 protein: CASSVPGLAGGPQETQYF. For the CDR3, the DNA is TGTGCCAGCAGCGTACCGGGACTAGCGGGGGGGCCTCAAGAGACCCAGTACTTC.

This clonotype has only a few counts. J is TRBJ2-1 and V is TRBV7-2; possible D gene TRBD1, 8 bases. V gave up 5 bases and J gave up 1 base, with 15 bases separating them. The CDR3 runs to 16 residues. The V gene's germline CDR1 is SGHTA and CDR2 FQGNSA. CDR3 coding DNA: TGTGCCAGCAGCAACACAGGGGGGGAATCCTACAATGAGCAGTTCTTC. Amino acid sequence: CASSNTGGESYNEQFF.

The chain has TRBV4-2 and TRBJ2-7; 7 bases fit TRBD1. CDR3 length equals 13 residues. Germline CDR1 is LGHNA and CDR2 is YNFKEQ. With 4 bases clipped from V and 7 bases from J, the junction kept 7 bases outside the gene matches. This chain's CDR3 is CASSRQGRGEQYV. CDR3 sequence (DNA): TGTGCCAGCAGCCGACAGGGACGAGGGGAGCAGTACGTC.

This clonotype was observed at least ten times. This chain joins TRBV4-3 and TRBJ2-6; D ambiguous. There are 16 residues in the CDR3. Trimming cost V 1 base and J 0 bases, with 7 bases left between them. Germline CDR1 reads LGHNA; CDR2 reads YSLEER. CDR3 residues: CASSQGVVSGANVLTF. For the CDR3, the DNA is TGCGCCAGCAGCCAAGGGGTCGTCTCTGGGGCCAACGTCCTGACTTTC.

The table lists this clonotype with a few counts. The CDR3 protein is CSAYGGGNQPQHF. CDR3 nucleotides: TGCAGTGCTTACGGCGGGGGCAATCAGCCCCAGCATTTT. The chain links TRBV20-1 to TRBJ1-5; D is ambiguous. V was clipped by 5 bases and J by 2 bases, with 10 bases between them. From germline, CDR1 is DFQATT and CDR2 SNEGSKA (reference sequence). The CDR3 runs 13 residues.

The rearrangement uses TRBV4-2 and TRBJ1-1; no definite D call. V shed 0 bases and J shed 10 bases, with 9 bases lying between them. The CDR3 has 12 amino acids. Germline V lookup: CDR1 LGHNA, CDR2 YNFKEQ. CDR3 DNA sequence: TGTGCCAGCAGCCAAGATTGGAACGGAGCTTTCTTT. Translated, it gives CASSQDWNGAFF.

V is TRBV12-3 or TRBV12-4 and J is TRBJ2-1, with 7 positions matching TRBD2. The V segment lost 6 bases and the J segment 10 bases; nucleotides outside the gene matches: 6. This CDR3 region has 12 residues. CDR3: CASRVTSAEQFF. The CDR3 region has the DNA TGTGCCAGCAGGGTTACTAGCGCCGAGCAGTTCTTC.

V and J are TRBV20-1 and TRBJ2-3, with TRBD2 as a possible D gene (7 bases). This CDR3 spans 13 amino acids. The V and J ends lost 5 bases and 5 bases respectively, with 14 bases between them. Per germline, CDR1 DFQATT and CDR2 SNEGSKA (reference sequence). Here the CDR3 DNA reads TGCAGTGCTGGGGGGGGGCCGGTAGATACGCAGTATTTT. Translation gives CSAGGGPVDTQYF.

CDR3 DNA: TGTGCCAGCAGTTTACGGTGGGGTGGGAATTCACCCCTCCACTTT. This encodes CASSLRWGGNSPLHF. The chain combines TRBV27 with TRBJ1-6; D gene uncertain. This CDR3 comprises 15 residues. Between the trimmed V and J ends, which lost 2 bases and 7 bases, there was a span of 12 bases. Germline assignment: CDR1 MNHEY and CDR2 SMNVEV (reference sequence).

This clonotype was observed at least ten times. CDR3 amino acids: CASSPDRGTEAFF. The CDR3 DNA is TGTGCCAGCAGCCCAGACAGGGGAACTGAAGCTTTCTTT. J is TRBJ1-1 and V is TRBV11-2; 8 bases line up with TRBD1. The V gene end was trimmed by 5 bases and the J gene end by 5 bases; junction bases not matched to a gene: 4. The CDR3 loop spans 13 amino acids. Germline V gene sequence: CDR1 SGHAT, CDR2 FQNNGV.

This clonotype showed up just a few times. The genes are TRBV9 and TRBJ2-1, with D tentatively TRBD2 (5 bases). The ends were cut back, 0 bases at V and 7 bases at J, with 8 bases in the middle. Germline V gene lookup returns CDR1 SGDLS and CDR2 YYNGEE. This CDR3 is built from 13 residues. For the CDR3, the DNA is TGTGCCAGCAGCGTAGTTTCGGGGAATGAGCAGTTCTTC. Its protein is CASSVVSGNEQFF.

This chain uses TRBV2 with TRBJ1-1, with D unresolved. The germline CDR1 and CDR2 sequences are SNHLY and FYNNEI. There are 15 residues in the CDR3. V dropped 0 bases and J dropped 0 bases, with 8 bases sitting between them. The CDR3 reads CASSEAERMNTEAFF. The CDR3 DNA reads TGTGCCAGCAGTGAAGCGGAGCGGATGAACACTGAAGCTTTCTTT.

This clonotype was observed a handful of times. This rearrangement joins TRBV10-3 to TRBJ2-2, with D perhaps TRBD1 or TRBD2 (5 bases each). Trimming took 8 bases from V and 6 from J, leaving 13 bases between them. Germline V gene data show CDR1 as ENHRY and CDR2 as SYGVKD. The CDR3 sequence is 13 residues long. The CDR3 DNA reads as TGTGCCATCGGGACCCTTTCCCCCGGGGAGCTGTTTTTT. Translated: CAIGTLSPGELFF.

This clonotype was seen at least ten times. J is TRBJ2-1 and V is TRBV24-1, with unresolved D. Trimming cost V 9 bases and J 4 bases, with 6 bases left between them. This CDR3 region has 11 residues. The germline gives CDR1 KGHDR, CDR2 SFDVKD. CDR3 loop: CATESYNEQFF. The CDR3, as DNA: TGTGCCACCGAAAGTTACAATGAGCAGTTCTTC.

This clonotype was found a few times. This chain uses TRBV11-2 with TRBJ2-1; perhaps TRBD2 as D (5 bases). CDR1 is SGHAT and CDR2 is FQNNGV in the germline V gene. The CDR3 consists of 14 residues. Trimming shortened V by 6 bases and J by 5 bases, and 14 bases separated the two germline ends. This CDR3 reads CASRPIGRDNEQFF. CDR3 DNA: TGTGCCAGCAGACCGATAGGGAGAGACAATGAGCAGTTCTTC.

This sequence joins TRBV6-5 and TRBJ2-2, with 10 bases fitting TRBD2. V lost 4 bases, J lost 7 bases, and 6 bases stayed unmatched. The CDR3 spans 15 residues. Per germline, CDR1 MNHEY and CDR2 SVGAGI. CDR3 sequence: CASSSRGLASGELFF. The CDR3 DNA follows: TGTGCCAGCAGTTCGCGGGGACTAGCGAGCGGGGAGCTGTTTTTT.

This clonotype was detected many times. The chain combines TRBV20-1 with TRBJ2-2; 8 bases match TRBD1. J lost 0 bases, V lost 2 bases, and 5 bases had no gene match. Per the germline V gene, CDR1 is DFQATT and CDR2 is SNEGSKA (reference sequence). The CDR3 consists of 16 residues. CDR3 nucleotides: TGCAGTGCTAGACCAGGACAGGGAGCGAACACCGGGGAGCTGTTTTTT. Amino acid sequence: CSARPGQGANTGELFF.

This clonotype was observed at least ten times. The rearrangement links TRBV7-2 to TRBJ1-2; unclear D gene. The length of the CDR3 is 13 residues. Germline V gives CDR1 SGHTA, CDR2 FQGNSA. Trimming removed 1 base at V and 8 bases at J, with 11 bases between. This chain's CDR3 is CASSLGAQTGYTF. In nucleotides, the CDR3 is TGTGCCAGCAGCTTAGGTGCTCAGACGGGCTACACCTTC. Full variable domain (rest looked up from reference TRBV7-2 and TRBJ1-2): GAGVSQSPSNKVTEKGKDVELRCDPISGHTALYWYRQSLGQGLEFLIYFQGNSAPDKSGLPSDRFSAERTGGSVSTLTIQRTQQEDSAVYLCASSLGAQTGYTFGSGTRLTVV.

This clonotype came up many times. The rearrangement joins TRBV7-9 to TRBJ1-5, with TRBD1 matching over 9 bases. Per the germline V gene, CDR1 is SEHNR and CDR2 is FQNEAQ (reference sequence). CDR3 length: 16 residues. With V trimmed by 0 bases and J by 7 bases, 7 bases remained unmatched. CDR3 residues: CASSLAGTGYEQPQHF. The DNA of the CDR3 is TGTGCCAGCAGCTTAGCAGGGACAGGGTACGAGCAGCCCCAGCATTTT.

This clonotype was recorded at least ten times. The rearrangement joins TRBV6-2 or TRBV6-3 to TRBJ2-7; D uncertain. The CDR3 totals 15 residues. Germline V lookup: CDR1 MNHEY, CDR2 SVGEGT. Trimming left V 2 bases short and J 1 base short, with 12 bases between. CDR3 coding DNA: TGTGCCAGCAGTTACCTTGGACCGATTTCCTACGAGCAGTACTTC. It is translated as CASSYLGPISYEQYF.

A few counts support this clonotype. The chain uses TRBV7-9 and TRBJ1-1; a weak D match, TRBD1 (6 bases). CDR1 and CDR2 from the germline V gene are SEHNR and FQNEAQ (reference sequence). Trimming removed 7 bases at V and 5 bases at J, with 11 bases between. CDR3 length: 12 residues. The CDR3 region is CASNYRETEAFF. The DNA of the CDR3 is TGTGCCAGCAACTACAGGGAAACTGAAGCTTTCTTT.

This clonotype was counted ten times or more. The chain employs TRBV6-2 or TRBV6-3 and TRBJ2-5; D not certain. The CDR3 sequence is 11 residues long. The germline V gene has CDR1 MNHEY and CDR2 SVGEGT. V lost 7 bases to trimming and J lost 5 bases, with 8 bases between them. CDR3 residues: CASTSTETQYF. The CDR3 region has the DNA TGTGCCAGCACCTCGACGGAGACCCAGTACTTC.

This clonotype was picked up many times. This chain uses TRBV6-2 or TRBV6-3 with TRBJ2-1; D not certain. The germline V gene has CDR1 MNHEY and CDR2 SVGEGT. This CDR3 contains 12 residues. The V gene lost 7 bases and the J gene lost 6 bases, with 10 bases spanning the gap. The DNA of the CDR3 is TGTGCCAGCACTAACCCCAGCAATGAGCAGTTCTTC. The encoded protein is CASTNPSNEQFF.